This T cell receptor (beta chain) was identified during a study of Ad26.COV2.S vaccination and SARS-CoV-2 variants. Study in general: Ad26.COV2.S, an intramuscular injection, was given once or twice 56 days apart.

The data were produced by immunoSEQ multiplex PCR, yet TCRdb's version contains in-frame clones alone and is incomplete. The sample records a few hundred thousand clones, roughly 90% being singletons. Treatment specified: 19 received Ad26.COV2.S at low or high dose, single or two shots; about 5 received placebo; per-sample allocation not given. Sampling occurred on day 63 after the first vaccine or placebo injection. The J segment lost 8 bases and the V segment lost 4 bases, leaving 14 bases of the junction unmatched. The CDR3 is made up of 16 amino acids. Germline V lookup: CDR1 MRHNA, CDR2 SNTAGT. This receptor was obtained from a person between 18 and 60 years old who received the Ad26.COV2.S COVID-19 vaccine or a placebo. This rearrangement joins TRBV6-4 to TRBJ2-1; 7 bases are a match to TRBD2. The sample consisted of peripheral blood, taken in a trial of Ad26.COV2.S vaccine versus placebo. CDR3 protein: CASSVNGGVGEDEQFF. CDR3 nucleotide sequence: TGTGCCAGCAGTGTCAATGGGGGGGTTGGTGAGGATGAGCAGTTCTTC.